This T cell receptor beta chain stems from a study of T cells in Graves' hyperthyroidism and ophthalmopathy. Used for diagnoses were clinical symptoms, serum thyroxine and TRAb, thyroid ultrasound and orbital computed tomography. This clonotype was seen only a few times. Its antigen is as yet unknown. The study, taken as a whole, reports: Most thyroid clonotypes with frequency above 0.001 were detected in blood.

Amplified regions were TCR beta CDR3 sequences from RNA transcripts. HTBI primers drove first-round RT-PCR of the TCR CDR3. TCRdb redid the calling of the multiplex PCR reads with MiXCR, one entry per CDR3 protein. In the table there are around 540,000 distinct CDR3 sequences, around 42% of which are singletons. This receptor was identified in a young woman with Graves' hyperthyroidism. Sequencing was done on a sample of peripheral blood or thyroid tissue (not recorded which).

DNA for the CDR3: TGCAGCGTTGAAAGGGACAGCAACACCGGGGAGCTGTTTTTT. This translates into CSVERDSNTGELFF. The V call is TRBV29-1, the J call TRBJ2-2; 7 bases are shared with TRBD1. Germline values: CDR1 SQVTM, CDR2 ANQGSEA. After removal of 2 bases from V and 2 bases from J, the junction contained 2 bases not matched to a gene. CDR3 size: 14 residues.